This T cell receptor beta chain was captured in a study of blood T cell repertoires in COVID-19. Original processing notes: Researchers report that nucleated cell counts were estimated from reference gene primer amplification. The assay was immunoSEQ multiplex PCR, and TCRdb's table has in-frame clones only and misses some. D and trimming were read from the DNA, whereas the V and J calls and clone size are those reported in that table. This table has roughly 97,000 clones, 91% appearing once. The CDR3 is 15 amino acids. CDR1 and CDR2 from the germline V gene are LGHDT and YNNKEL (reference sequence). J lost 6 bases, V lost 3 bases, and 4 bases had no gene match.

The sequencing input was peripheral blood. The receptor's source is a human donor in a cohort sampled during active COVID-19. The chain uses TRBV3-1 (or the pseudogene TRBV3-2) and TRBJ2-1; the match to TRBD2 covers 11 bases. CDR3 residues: CASSQKLAGVNEQFF. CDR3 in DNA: TGTGCCAGCAGCCAGAAACTAGCGGGAGTCAATGAGCAGTTCTTC.